This T cell receptor (beta chain) was retrieved from a study of T cells in narcolepsy. Turning to the study itself: Healthy controls were enrolled alongside patients with narcolepsy type 1 or type 2.

Study outcomes and limitations: Same-patient CSF and blood CD4+ T cell clonotypes included HCRT-specific and TRIB2-specific autoreactive ones. In some patient and control memory CD4+ samples, autoreactive clones were absent. Autoreactive clonotypes reportedly recurred in blood of same and different patients, not controls.

Germline V CDR1 and CDR2: SGHDT, YYEEEE. The CDR3 runs to 14 residues. The V end lost 0 bases, the J end lost 6 bases, and 10 bases lay between the germline ends. As to this clone: What it recognizes is unknown.

Some clones are missing from TCRdb's copy, which holds only in-frame ones; the method was immunoSEQ multiplex PCR. The sample yields under 25,000 clones, 84% seen once. The sequence came from a human donor with narcolepsy. Input material: CD45RA- memory CD4+ T cells from PBMCs. J is TRBJ2-4 and V is TRBV5-6; tentatively, D is TRBD2 (6 bases). CDR3 DNA: TGTGCCAGCAGCTTGGCGGGGGTCAGAAACATTCAGTACTTC. Encoded protein: CASSLAGVRNIQYF.